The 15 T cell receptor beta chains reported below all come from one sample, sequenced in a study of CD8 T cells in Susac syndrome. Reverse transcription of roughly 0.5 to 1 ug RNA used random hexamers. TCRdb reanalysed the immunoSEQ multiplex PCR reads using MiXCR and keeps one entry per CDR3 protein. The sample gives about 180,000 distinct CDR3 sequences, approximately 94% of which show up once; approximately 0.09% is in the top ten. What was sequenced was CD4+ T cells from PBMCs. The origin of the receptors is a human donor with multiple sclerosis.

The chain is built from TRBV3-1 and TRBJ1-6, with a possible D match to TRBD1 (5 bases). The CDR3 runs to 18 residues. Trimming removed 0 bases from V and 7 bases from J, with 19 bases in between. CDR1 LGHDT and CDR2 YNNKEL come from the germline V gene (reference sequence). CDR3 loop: CASSQDLSGDLGNSPLHF. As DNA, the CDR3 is TGTGCCAGCAGCCAAGATCTCTCGGGGGACCTAGGCAATTCACCCCTCCACTTT.

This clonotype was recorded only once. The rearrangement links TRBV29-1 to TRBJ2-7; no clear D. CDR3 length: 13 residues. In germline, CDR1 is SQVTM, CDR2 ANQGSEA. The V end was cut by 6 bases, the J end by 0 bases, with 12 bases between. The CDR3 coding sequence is TGCAGCGTGTGGGCCCCTGGCTCCTACGAGCAGTACTTC. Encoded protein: CSVWAPGSYEQYF.

The CDR3: CATSRDRGEAFF. CDR3 coding DNA: TGTGCCACCAGCAGAGATCGTGGTGAAGCTTTCTTT. The rearrangement uses TRBV15 and TRBJ1-1; D call uncertain. Between the trimmed V and J ends, which lost 0 bases and 7 bases, there was a span of 6 bases. This CDR3 comprises 12 residues. Germline-derived CDR1 and CDR2 are LNHNV and YYDKDF (reference sequence).

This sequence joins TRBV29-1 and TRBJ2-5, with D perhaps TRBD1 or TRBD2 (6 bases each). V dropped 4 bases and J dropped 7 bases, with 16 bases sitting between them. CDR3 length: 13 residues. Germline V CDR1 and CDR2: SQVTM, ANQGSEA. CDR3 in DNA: TGCAGCGTTGGAACAGGGACTTATGGGACCCAGTACTTC. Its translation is CSVGTGTYGTQYF.

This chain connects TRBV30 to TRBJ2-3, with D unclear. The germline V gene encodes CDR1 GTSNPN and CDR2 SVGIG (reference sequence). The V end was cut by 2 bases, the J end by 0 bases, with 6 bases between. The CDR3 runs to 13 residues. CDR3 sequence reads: CAWSRTSTDTQYF. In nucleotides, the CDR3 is TGTGCCTGGAGTCGGACGAGCACAGATACGCAGTATTTT.

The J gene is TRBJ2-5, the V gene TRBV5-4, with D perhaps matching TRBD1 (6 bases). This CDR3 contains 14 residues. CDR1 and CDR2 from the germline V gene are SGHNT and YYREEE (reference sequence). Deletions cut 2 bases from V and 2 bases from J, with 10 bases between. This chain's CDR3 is CASSFGQRQETQYF. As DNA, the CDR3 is TGTGCCAGCAGCTTTGGACAGCGGCAAGAGACCCAGTACTTC.

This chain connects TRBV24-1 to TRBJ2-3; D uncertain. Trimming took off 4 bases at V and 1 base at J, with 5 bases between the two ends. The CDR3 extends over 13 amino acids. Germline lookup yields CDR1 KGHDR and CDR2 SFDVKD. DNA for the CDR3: TGTGCCACCAGTGAAGGAGGCACAGATACGCAGTATTTT. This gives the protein CATSEGGTDTQYF.

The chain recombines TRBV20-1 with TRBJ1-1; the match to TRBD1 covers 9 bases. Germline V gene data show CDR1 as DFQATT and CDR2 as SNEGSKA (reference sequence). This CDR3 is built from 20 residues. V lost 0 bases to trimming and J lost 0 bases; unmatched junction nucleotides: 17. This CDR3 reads CSARDRYRGLVGGMNTEAFF. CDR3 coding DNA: TGCAGTGCTAGAGATCGGTACAGGGGGCTCGTCGGCGGCATGAACACTGAAGCTTTCTTT.

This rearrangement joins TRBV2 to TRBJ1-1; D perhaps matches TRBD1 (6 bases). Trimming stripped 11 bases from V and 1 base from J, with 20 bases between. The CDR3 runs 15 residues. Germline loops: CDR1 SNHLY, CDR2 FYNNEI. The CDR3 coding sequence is TGTGCCGGACAAATTTTAACAGGGACGAACACTGAAGCTTTCTTT. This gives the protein CAGQILTGTNTEAFF.

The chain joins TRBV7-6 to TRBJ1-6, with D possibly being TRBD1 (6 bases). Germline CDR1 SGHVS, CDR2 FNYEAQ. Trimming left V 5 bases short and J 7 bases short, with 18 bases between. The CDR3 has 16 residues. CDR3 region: CASSPNRAGVNSPLHF. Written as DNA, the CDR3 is TGTGCCAGCAGCCCCAATAGGGCAGGGGTAAATTCACCCCTCCACTTT.

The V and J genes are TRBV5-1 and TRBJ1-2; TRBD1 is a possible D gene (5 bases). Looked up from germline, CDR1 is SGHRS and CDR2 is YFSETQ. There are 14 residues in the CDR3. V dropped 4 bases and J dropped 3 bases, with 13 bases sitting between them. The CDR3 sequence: CASSPSGGDYGYTF. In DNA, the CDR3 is TGCGCCAGCAGCCCTTCTGGAGGGGACTATGGCTACACCTTC. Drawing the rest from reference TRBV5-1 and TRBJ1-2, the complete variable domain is KAGVTQTPRYLIKTRGQQVTLSCSPISGHRSVSWYQQTPGQGLQFLFEYFSETQRNKGNFPGRFSGRQFSNSRSEMNVSTLELGDSALYLCASSPSGGDYGYTFGSGTRLTVV.

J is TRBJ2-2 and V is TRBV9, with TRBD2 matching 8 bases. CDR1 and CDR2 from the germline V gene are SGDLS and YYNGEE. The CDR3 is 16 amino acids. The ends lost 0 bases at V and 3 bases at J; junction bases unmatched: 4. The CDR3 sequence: CASSVVSGGDTGELFF. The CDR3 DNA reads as TGTGCCAGCAGCGTAGTGTCCGGGGGGGACACCGGGGAGCTGTTTTTT.

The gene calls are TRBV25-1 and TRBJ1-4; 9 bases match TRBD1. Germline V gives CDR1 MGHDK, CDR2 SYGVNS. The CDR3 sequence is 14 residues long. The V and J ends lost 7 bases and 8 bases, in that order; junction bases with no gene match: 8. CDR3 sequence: CASMRTGEAEKLFF. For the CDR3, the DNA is TGTGCCAGCATGAGGACAGGGGAGGCGGAAAAACTGTTTTTT.

Here the CDR3 DNA reads TGTGCCAGCATCCACCGGGGGGCAGGGAACATGAACACTGAAGCTTTCTTT. It yields the protein CASIHRGAGNMNTEAFF. The rearrangement joins TRBV6-2 or TRBV6-3 to TRBJ1-1; D perhaps matches TRBD1 (6 bases). Germline CDR1 is MNHEY and CDR2 is SVGEGT. V gave up 7 bases and J gave up 0 bases, with 21 bases separating them. This CDR3 is built from 17 residues.

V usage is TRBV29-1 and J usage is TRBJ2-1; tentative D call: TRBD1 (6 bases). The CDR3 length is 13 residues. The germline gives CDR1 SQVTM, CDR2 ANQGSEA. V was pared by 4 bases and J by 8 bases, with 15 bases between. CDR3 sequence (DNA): TGCAGCGTTGTGGGACACAGGGACGATGAGCAGTTCTTC. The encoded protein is CSVVGHRDDEQFF.